This paragraph reports one TCR beta chain. The sample comes from a study of blood T cell repertoires in COVID-19. V gave up 2 bases and J gave up 8 bases, with 4 bases separating them. CDR3 length equals 11 residues. Per the germline V gene, CDR1 is MNHEY and CDR2 is SVGAGI. Produced via immunoSEQ multiplex PCR; TCRdb's table is partial and in-frame only. This table holds approximately 200,000 clones, approximately 85% found once. The chain carries TRBV6-5 and TRBJ2-1; D unresolved. What was sequenced was peripheral blood. The sequence came from a human donor with active or convalescent COVID-19. The donor label of this sample is uncertain. The CDR3 loop reads CASSYRDEQFF. The CDR3 DNA follows: TGTGCCAGCAGTTACCGGGATGAGCAGTTCTTC.